One and the same sample provided the 25 T cell receptor beta chains below, sequenced in a study of blood T cell repertoires in COVID-19. Data came from immunoSEQ multiplex PCR; TCRdb stores just in-frame clones and leaves some out. This sample has about 110,000 clones; approximately 85% occur once, and the top ten carry about 6.1%. Sequencing input: peripheral blood. The receptors were sampled from a woman in her sixties or seventies with COVID-19, enrolled during active disease.

This rearrangement joins TRBV6-5 to TRBJ2-7; D is uncertain. The germline V and J ends were trimmed by 6 bases and 1 base, with 16 bases remaining between them. Germline loops: CDR1 MNHEY, CDR2 SVGAGI. The length of the CDR3 is 15 residues. DNA of the CDR3: TGTGCCAGCAGACCTTTAGTCCGGGTTTCCTACGAGCAGTACTTC. Encoded protein: CASRPLVRVSYEQYF.

This clone was seen only a few times. The genes are TRBV5-8 and TRBJ2-3, with 10 bases identical to TRBD2. There are 18 residues in the CDR3. V was clipped by 0 bases and J by 2 bases; unmatched bases: 9. CDR1 SGHTS and CDR2 YDEGEE come from the germline V gene. The chain's CDR3 is CASSLAAERGGDTDTQYF. The CDR3 nucleotides read TGTGCCAGCAGCTTGGCAGCGGAGCGGGGGGGAGACACAGATACGCAGTATTTT.

The rearrangement joins TRBV18 to TRBJ2-1; D unclear. The germline gives CDR1 KGHSH, CDR2 LQKENI. V was pared by 3 bases and J by 0 bases, with 12 bases between. The CDR3 contains 16 residues. The CDR3 reads CASSPNAQFSYNEQFF. The CDR3 DNA reads TGTGCCAGCTCACCCAATGCGCAATTCTCCTACAATGAGCAGTTCTTC.

This CDR3 reads CASSQRQGGIYGYTF. The CDR3 DNA reads TGTGCCAGCAGCCAAAGGCAGGGGGGAATCTATGGCTACACCTTC. The genes are TRBV14 and TRBJ1-2; 7 nucleotides agree with TRBD1. The CDR3 is 15 amino acids. V shed 2 bases, J shed 4 bases, and the junction held 7 bases outside the gene matches. The V gene's germline CDR1 is SGHDN and CDR2 FVKESK.

The chain employs TRBV4-1 and TRBJ2-3; 10 bases align to TRBD2. Germline values: CDR1 MGHRA, CDR2 YSYEKL. The CDR3 totals 20 residues. J was trimmed by 0 bases and V by 0 bases; bases with no gene match: 12. CDR3 in DNA: TGCGCCAGCAGCCAAGAGGAGGGCCTAGCGGGGGACCCTAGCACAGATACGCAGTATTTT. The encoded protein is CASSQEEGLAGDPSTDTQYF.

The CDR3 reads CASSYVVTQYEQYF. The CDR3 nucleotides are TGTGCCAGCAGTTACGTTGTGACACAATACGAGCAGTACTTC. The J gene is TRBJ2-7, the V gene TRBV6-2 or TRBV6-3; D is uncertain. Germline-derived CDR1 and CDR2 are MNHEY and SVGEGT. The CDR3 spans 14 residues. V was clipped by 2 bases and J by 4 bases, with 12 bases between them.

The chain recombines TRBV4-3 with TRBJ2-7, with TRBD2 matching over 12 bases. This CDR3 region has 14 residues. Germline V gives CDR1 LGHNA, CDR2 YSLEER. V was pared by 6 bases and J by 2 bases, with 2 bases of the junction left unmatched. This chain's CDR3 is CASSRTSGAYEQYF. CDR3 sequence (DNA): TGCGCCAGCAGTCGGACTAGCGGGGCCTACGAGCAGTACTTC.

The chain carries TRBV3-1 (or the pseudogene TRBV3-2) and TRBJ1-3; D not resolved. V was clipped by 1 base and J by 0 bases, with 7 bases between them. The CDR3 spans 15 residues. Germline CDR1 LGHDT, CDR2 YNNKEL (reference sequence). The CDR3 nucleotides are TGTGCCAGCAGCCAAGGTTCAGACTCTGGAAACACCATATATTTT. It codes for CASSQGSDSGNTIYF.

The V call is TRBV7-9, the J call TRBJ2-5, with D possibly being TRBD1 (6 bases). Germline CDR1 and CDR2: SEHNR and FQNEAQ (reference sequence). Trimming left V 2 bases short and J 5 bases short, with 6 bases between. This CDR3 region has 12 residues. CDR3 sequence (DNA): TGTGCCAGCAGCTTACAGGGGGAGACCCAGTACTTC. This encodes CASSLQGETQYF.

The chain employs TRBV5-1 and TRBJ1-5; tentatively, D is TRBD1 (5 bases). Trimming removed 0 bases at V and 5 bases at J, with 15 bases between. In germline, CDR1 is SGHRS, CDR2 YFSETQ. The CDR3 runs 16 residues. This CDR3 reads CASSLGGGGRHQPQHF. DNA for the CDR3: TGCGCCAGCAGCTTGGGTGGGGGAGGAAGGCATCAGCCCCAGCATTTT.

The chain employs TRBV4-3 and TRBJ2-1; TRBD2 might be the D (5 bases). CDR1 and CDR2 (germline): LGHNA, YSLEER. Trimming took off 4 bases at V and 5 bases at J, with 12 bases between the two ends. The CDR3 spans 14 residues. The CDR3 here is CASSPRTGDNEQFF. CDR3 DNA sequence: TGCGCCAGCAGCCCTCGGACTGGGGACAATGAGCAGTTCTTC.

In this sample, this clone turned up once. J is TRBJ2-7 and V is TRBV6-2 or TRBV6-3, with TRBD2 identical over 7 bases. V lost 2 bases to trimming and J lost 0 bases; unmatched junction nucleotides: 1. Looked up from germline, CDR1 is MNHEY and CDR2 is SVGEGT. The CDR3 covers 14 residues. CDR3 sequence: CASSYGGGSYEQYF. The CDR3, as DNA: TGTGCCAGCAGTTACGGCGGGGGCTCCTACGAGCAGTACTTC.

V is TRBV4-3 and J is TRBJ2-2; the match to TRBD2 covers 10 bases. V dropped 1 base and J dropped 6; count of bases not matched to a gene: 5. The CDR3 has 16 amino acids. Germline CDR1 reads LGHNA; CDR2 reads YSLEER. The CDR3 here is CASSQVASGGPGELFF. The CDR3 DNA follows: TGCGCCAGCAGCCAAGTCGCTAGCGGGGGTCCCGGGGAGCTGTTTTTT.

This clone was counted between two and nine times. This chain connects TRBV2 to TRBJ1-1; a weak D match, TRBD1 (5 bases). The CDR3 spans 14 residues. Between the trimmed V and J ends, which lost 4 bases and 1 base, there was a span of 10 bases. Germline assignment: CDR1 SNHLY and CDR2 FYNNEI. The DNA of the CDR3 is TGTGCCAGCAGTGGGCGGCAGGGGAACACTGAAGCTTTCTTT. This translates into CASSGRQGNTEAFF.

The rearrangement joins TRBV5-1 to TRBJ2-7, with D maybe TRBD1 (5 bases). The CDR3 spans 14 residues. Germline CDR1 and CDR2: SGHRS and YFSETQ. V was clipped by 2 bases and J by 2 bases, with 11 bases between them. The CDR3 DNA reads as TGCGCCAGCAGCTTAGGTGGGGCCCCCTACGAGCAGTACTTC. As protein: CASSLGGAPYEQYF.

The gene calls are TRBV18 and TRBJ1-5; D is unresolved. V lost 3 bases and J 4 bases, leaving 13 bases between the germline ends. CDR1 and CDR2 from the germline V gene are KGHSH and LQKENI. The CDR3 loop spans 15 amino acids. CDR3 sequence: CASSPEGAGNQPQHF. CDR3 nucleotides: TGTGCCAGCTCACCGGAGGGAGCGGGGAATCAGCCCCAGCATTTT.

CDR3 DNA: TGCGCCAGTCTCCAGGGGATTGGGACTGAAGCTTTCTTT. Its protein product is CASLQGIGTEAFF. The chain couples TRBV10-2 to TRBJ1-1; D perhaps matches TRBD1 (6 bases). V was pared by 9 bases and J by 5 bases, with 16 bases between. The V gene's germline CDR1 is WSHSY and CDR2 SAAADI. The CDR3 contains 13 residues.

This clone was counted a single time. V and J are TRBV30 and TRBJ1-2, with 9 bases matching TRBD1. There are 13 residues in the CDR3. Germline trimming cut 1 base from V and 4 bases from J; bases unmatched to any gene: 1. Per germline, CDR1 GTSNPN and CDR2 SVGIG (reference sequence). CDR3 nucleotide sequence: TGTGCCTGGAGTGGGACAGGGGCCTATGGCTACACCTTC. It specifies CAWSGTGAYGYTF.

The V call is TRBV28, the J call TRBJ1-4, with 9 bases identical to TRBD1. The CDR3 consists of 15 residues. CDR1 and CDR2 from the germline V gene are MDHEN and SYDVKM. Unmatched junction bases numbered 2, after V lost 1 base and J lost 5 bases. CDR3 nucleotides: TGTGCCAGCAGTTTATCGGGACAGGGAAATGAAAAACTGTTTTTT. Translated: CASSLSGQGNEKLFF.

The genes are TRBV9 and TRBJ1-2; D gene ambiguous. CDR1 is SGDLS, CDR2 YYNGEE, per germline. The length of the CDR3 is 17 residues. V lost 1 base and J lost 6, with 22 bases in between. CDR3 nucleotide sequence: TGTGCCAGCAGCGTACCAAACTGCCAGTGTATAGCCCATGGCTACACCTTC. Translating it yields CASSVPNCQCIAHGYTF.

This clone appeared once. The V gene is TRBV29-1, the J gene TRBJ2-5, with 7 bases aligning to TRBD1. V shed 0 bases and J 2 bases; nucleotides not matched to a gene: 6. The CDR3 runs to 15 residues. Germline V gene sequence: CDR1 SQVTM, CDR2 ANQGSEA. The CDR3 region is CSVEERGQYQETQYF. The DNA for the CDR3 is TGCAGCGTTGAAGAGAGGGGGCAGTATCAAGAGACCCAGTACTTC.

The chain carries TRBV18 and TRBJ1-6, with D tentatively TRBD1 (6 bases). Deletions cut 0 bases from V and 6 bases from J, with 15 bases between. The germline V gene encodes CDR1 KGHSH and CDR2 LQKENI. This CDR3 has 17 residues. The DNA of the CDR3 is TGTGCCAGCTCACCACCCGGGACACATAAGAGTAATTCACCCCTCCACTTT. It is translated as CASSPPGTHKSNSPLHF. Full variable domain (remainder filled in from reference TRBV18 and TRBJ1-6): NAGVMQNPRHLVRRRGQEARLRCSPMKGHSHVYWYRQLPEEGLKFMVYLQKENIIDESGMPKERFSAEFPKEGPSILRIQQVVRGDSAAYFCASSPPGTHKSNSPLHFGNGTRLTVT.

This sequence joins TRBV4-3 and TRBJ2-7; tentatively, D is TRBD1 (6 bases). Per the germline V gene, CDR1 is LGHNA and CDR2 is YSLEER. Trimming cost V 5 bases and J 1 base, with 6 bases left between them. There are 12 residues in the CDR3. The DNA for the CDR3 is TGCGCCAGCAGCGGACAGTCCTACGAGCAGTACTTC. Translating it yields CASSGQSYEQYF.

The rearrangement links TRBV6-1 to TRBJ1-5; no clear D. This CDR3 spans 14 amino acids. The germline V gene has CDR1 MNHNS and CDR2 SASEGT. The germline V and J ends were trimmed by 3 bases and 6 bases, with 12 bases remaining between them. DNA for the CDR3: TGTGCCAGCAGTGATGACCCTCGGGGTCAGCCCCAGCATTTT. Protein product: CASSDDPRGQPQHF.

This chain links TRBV12-3 or TRBV12-4 with TRBJ1-1, with D unclear. V gave up 3 bases and J gave up 5 bases, with 7 bases separating them. The length of the CDR3 is 12 residues. The CDR3 region has the DNA TGTGCCAGCAGTTTTAGTTGGACTGAAGCTTTCTTT. As protein: CASSFSWTEAFF.